The 24 T cell receptor beta chains below come from one sample, sequenced in a study of T-cell reconstitution after alpha-beta-depleted transplantation in children. Construction of the TCRbeta library involved unique molecular identifiers. One entry per CDR3 protein results from TCRdb running MiXCR on the PCR reads. This sample has about 640,000 distinct CDR3 sequences; 10% to 15% occur once, and the top ten carry roughly 2.3%. The material was PBMCs, mostly from graft donor cells, obtained 360 days after TCRalphabeta/CD19-depleted stem cell transplant. These receptors all come from a male patient younger than 18 who had a stem cell transplant for acute myeloid leukemia, so the T cells may come from the graft donor.

The gene calls are TRBV4-1 and TRBJ2-1; 9 positions match TRBD1. Germline V gives CDR1 MGHRA, CDR2 YSYEKL. This CDR3 comprises 23 residues. V shed 1 base and J 0 bases; nucleotides not matched to a gene: 22. The CDR3 sequence is CASSQGNPTYGQGSLSSYNEQFF. The CDR3 coding sequence is TGCGCCAGCAGCCAAGGGAACCCCACGTACGGACAGGGGTCACTGAGCTCCTACAATGAGCAGTTCTTC.

This clonotype came up many times. The V gene is TRBV7-9, the J gene TRBJ1-6, with 8 bases that match TRBD1. Germline V gene lookup returns CDR1 SEHNR and CDR2 FQNEAQ (reference sequence). The CDR3 extends over 14 amino acids. V was pared by 6 bases and J by 6 bases, with 4 bases of the junction left unmatched. The CDR3 sequence: CASSPDRGNSPLHF. As DNA, the CDR3 is TGTGCCAGCAGTCCCGACAGGGGTAATTCACCCCTCCACTTT.

This clonotype was observed at least ten times. The V and J genes are TRBV6-2 or TRBV6-3 and TRBJ2-6, with unresolved D. The CDR3 loop spans 18 amino acids. Germline assignment: CDR1 MNHEY and CDR2 SVGEGT. With 2 bases removed from V and 0 bases from J, the gap between germline ends came to 14 bases. The chain's CDR3 is CASSYLVLAPSGANVLTF. The DNA for the CDR3 is TGTGCCAGCAGTTACCTGGTCTTAGCCCCCTCTGGGGCCAACGTCCTGACTTTC.

The gene calls are TRBV27 and TRBJ2-5; perhaps TRBD1 as D (5 bases). Looked up from germline, CDR1 is MNHEY and CDR2 is SMNVEV (reference sequence). There are 15 residues in the CDR3. The V end lost 4 bases, the J end lost 3 bases, and 15 bases lay between the germline ends. CDR3 DNA: TGTGCCAGCAGTTCCCCCTCCGAAGGGGAAGAGACCCAGTACTTC. This codes for CASSSPSEGEETQYF.

The table lists this clonotype with a few counts. The V and J genes are TRBV4-3 and TRBJ2-7, with 8 bases fitting TRBD2. Trimming cost V 1 base and J 0 bases; bases outside gene matches: 2. Germline values: CDR1 LGHNA, CDR2 YSLEER. The CDR3 contains 15 residues. For the CDR3, the DNA is TGCGCCAGCAGCCAAGTCCTAGCGGGCTCCTACGAGCAGTACTTC. Protein product: CASSQVLAGSYEQYF.

The CDR3 DNA follows: TGCGCCAGCAGCCAAGCCCCGGTGGGGACCTACGAGCAGTACTTC. As protein: CASSQAPVGTYEQYF. V is TRBV4-3 and J is TRBJ2-7; D ambiguous. V dropped 1 base and J dropped 2 bases, with 12 bases sitting between them. Per germline, CDR1 LGHNA and CDR2 YSLEER. The CDR3 totals 15 residues.

This clonotype came up a few times. The rearrangement uses TRBV29-1 and TRBJ2-5; TRBD2 matches at 14 bases. The CDR3 is 17 amino acids. Trimming removed 6 bases from V and 2 bases from J; junction bases left unmatched: 11. Germline CDR1 reads SQVTM; CDR2 reads ANQGSEA. CDR3 protein: CSVLGLAGVNRQETQYF. The CDR3 DNA sequence: TGCAGCGTCTTGGGACTAGCGGGAGTCAACCGGCAAGAGACCCAGTACTTC.

This chain connects TRBV12-5 to TRBJ2-7; D ambiguous. Trimming left V 6 bases short and J 6 bases short, with 21 bases between. Germline-derived CDR1 and CDR2 are LGHNT and FRNRAP. The CDR3 loop spans 15 amino acids. CDR3 coding DNA: TGTGCTAGTGGCCCCCACAAGGGCCGGGTGGGCGAGCAGTACTTC. It yields the protein CASGPHKGRVGEQYF.

This clonotype was seen ten or more times. This chain connects TRBV24-1 to TRBJ1-4; 7 bases agree with TRBD1. Germline lookup yields CDR1 KGHDR and CDR2 SFDVKD. J was trimmed by 7 bases and V by 3 bases; bases with no gene match: 4. The CDR3 loop spans 14 amino acids. This CDR3 is CATSDTRTGEKLFF. CDR3 DNA: TGTGCCACCAGTGATACACGGACAGGTGAAAAACTGTTTTTT.

A few counts support this clonotype. This rearrangement joins TRBV1 to TRBJ2-1; the table assigns TRBD2, which was not confirmed against the DNA. TRBV1 is reported as a pseudogene. This CDR3 has 13 residues. The CDR3 reads CTSSGEGYNEQFF. In DNA form, the CDR3 reads TGCACCAGCAGTGGGGAGGGTTACAATGAGCAGTTCTTC.

In this sample, this clonotype turned up a few times. This CDR3 reads CASSSFGTGPQETQYF. CDR3 DNA sequence: TGTGCCAGCAGTTCCTTTGGCACAGGGCCTCAAGAGACCCAGTACTTC. V and J are TRBV28 and TRBJ2-5, with D possibly TRBD1 on 6 matching bases. CDR3 length: 16 residues. Germline V CDR1 and CDR2: MDHEN, SYDVKM. V dropped 4 bases and J dropped 2 bases, with 17 bases sitting between them.

This clonotype has a count of ten or more. The chain uses TRBV24-1 and TRBJ2-3, with TRBD1 identical over 9 bases. There are 15 residues in the CDR3. The germline V gene encodes CDR1 KGHDR and CDR2 SFDVKD. V gave up 3 bases and J gave up 1 base; unmatched junction bases: 1. The CDR3: CATSDRTGGTDTQYF. The CDR3 bases are TGTGCCACCAGTGATCGGACAGGGGGCACAGATACGCAGTATTTT.

The chain carries TRBV19 and TRBJ2-1; no clear D. CDR3 length: 11 amino acids. Trimming cost V 6 bases and J 10 bases, with 10 bases left between them. The germline V gene has CDR1 LNHDA and CDR2 SQIVND (reference sequence). CDR3 in amino acids: CASSLLLEQFF. The CDR3 bases are TGTGCCAGTAGCCTTCTATTAGAGCAGTTCTTC.

The genes are TRBV21-1 and TRBJ2-6; the table's TRBD2 call for D was not verified on the DNA. TRBV21-1 is a pseudogene segment. This CDR3 contains 16 residues. The CDR3 coding sequence is TGTGCCAGCAGCAAAGTGGCGGGATCTGGGGCCAACGTCCTGACTTTC. This codes for CASSKVAGSGANVLTF.

This clonotype was found a few times. The chain uses TRBV12-3 or TRBV12-4 and TRBJ2-1; D call uncertain. The CDR3 contains 12 residues. V was cut by 3 bases and J by 10 bases, with 10 bases left in between. The CDR3 protein is CASSFQPWEQFF. The CDR3 region has the DNA TGTGCCAGCAGTTTCCAGCCTTGGGAGCAGTTCTTC.

This clonotype was detected only a few times. This rearrangement joins TRBV12-3 or TRBV12-4 to TRBJ2-7; D not certain. This CDR3 comprises 15 residues. Between the trimmed V and J ends, which lost 2 bases and 2 bases, there was a span of 13 bases. The CDR3 coding sequence is TGTGCCAGCAGTTTACTTAGTCCAGGAACCTACGAGCAGTACTTC. Amino acids: CASSLLSPGTYEQYF.

This clonotype was recorded many times. The chain couples TRBV27 to TRBJ2-1; D ambiguous. CDR1 MNHEY and CDR2 SMNVEV come from the germline V gene (reference sequence). The V and J ends lost 4 bases and 4 bases respectively, with 8 bases between them. The CDR3 contains 13 residues. CDR3 in amino acids: CASSWAVYNEQFF. CDR3 nucleotides: TGTGCCAGCAGTTGGGCCGTGTACAATGAGCAGTTCTTC.

This clonotype appeared a few times. The rearrangement joins TRBV20-1 to TRBJ2-4; D possibly corresponds to TRBD1 (5 bases). The CDR3 sequence is 13 residues long. CDR1 and CDR2 (germline): DFQATT, SNEGSKA (reference sequence). The CDR3 sequence is CSETVLAKNIQYF. The CDR3 DNA reads TGCAGCGAGACAGTCCTAGCCAAAAACATTCAGTACTTC.

V usage is TRBV20-1 and J usage is TRBJ2-5; TRBD2 might be the D (5 bases). The germline V and J ends were trimmed by 6 bases and 8 bases, with 19 bases remaining between them. The CDR3 sequence is 13 residues long. Per germline, CDR1 DFQATT and CDR2 SNEGSKA (reference sequence). This CDR3 reads CSAGAVVKGTQYF. CDR3 coding DNA: TGCAGTGCCGGAGCGGTGGTCAAAGGAACCCAGTACTTC.

This clonotype appeared a few times. This chain joins TRBV12-3 or TRBV12-4 and TRBJ2-1; weak D call: TRBD2 (6 bases). Trimming removed 6 bases at V and 0 bases at J, with 15 bases between. CDR3 length equals 16 residues. The CDR3 sequence is CASRRLASNSYNEQFF. As DNA, the CDR3 is TGTGCCAGCAGGCGGCTAGCGTCGAACTCCTACAATGAGCAGTTCTTC.

There are a few counts of this clonotype. The chain joins TRBV7-6 to TRBJ2-2; unclear D gene. The CDR3 loop spans 16 amino acids. Trimming left V 5 bases short and J 7 bases short, with 20 bases between. Germline V lookup: CDR1 SGHVS, CDR2 FNYEAQ. The CDR3 sequence: CASSPFPFSGNGELFF. The DNA for the CDR3 is TGTGCCAGCAGCCCCTTCCCTTTTAGTGGGAACGGGGAGCTGTTTTTT.

This clonotype has more than one count but fewer than ten. The gene calls are TRBV14 and TRBJ2-4, with a tentative D call TRBD2 (6 bases). Germline V gene lookup returns CDR1 SGHDN and CDR2 FVKESK. With 4 bases removed from V and 0 bases from J, the gap between germline ends came to 10 bases. This CDR3 is 15 amino acids long. DNA for the CDR3: TGTGCCAGCAGCCCTTTCGGGGGAGCCAAAAACATTCAGTACTTC. Translation: CASSPFGGAKNIQYF.

CDR3 sequence: CASSQEILGMTGELFF. The CDR3 DNA follows: TGTGCCAGCAGCCAAGAGATATTAGGGATGACCGGGGAGCTGTTTTTT. V usage is TRBV3-1 and J usage is TRBJ2-2; no clear D gene. V was clipped by 0 bases and J by 5 bases, with 13 bases between them. Germline values: CDR1 LGHDT, CDR2 YNNKEL (reference sequence). CDR3 length: 16 residues.

The gene calls are TRBV7-9 and TRBJ1-2; D is unresolved. The ends were cut back, 5 bases at V and 7 bases at J, with 8 bases in the middle. There are 11 residues in the CDR3. The germline CDR1 and CDR2 sequences are SEHNR and FQNEAQ (reference sequence). CDR3 sequence (DNA): TGTGCCAGCAGCCCTATGTTTGGCTACACCTTC. Encoded protein: CASSPMFGYTF.